This T cell receptor (beta chain) was identified in a study of T cells in Graves' hyperthyroidism and ophthalmopathy. Germline loops: CDR1 DFQATT, CDR2 SNEGSKA (reference sequence). The CDR3 is made up of 14 amino acids. The V end lost 3 bases, the J end lost 5 bases, and 14 bases lay between the germline ends. Amplification targeted TCR beta CDR3 regions from RNA transcripts. When the TCR CDR3 underwent first-round RT-PCR, the HTBI primer set was used. Each CDR3 protein is one row after TCRdb ran MiXCR on the multiplex PCR reads. The sample carries around 580,000 distinct CDR3 sequences, approximately 44% recorded once.

This sequence joins TRBV20-1 and TRBJ1-5, with a possible D match to TRBD1 (5 bases). The receptor comes from a woman in her late teens or twenties with Graves' hyperthyroidism. The sequenced sample was peripheral blood or thyroid tissue (not recorded which). The CDR3 reads CSARVPDTDQPQHF. The CDR3 coding sequence is TGCAGTGCTAGGGTGCCGGACACAGATCAGCCCCAGCATTTT.